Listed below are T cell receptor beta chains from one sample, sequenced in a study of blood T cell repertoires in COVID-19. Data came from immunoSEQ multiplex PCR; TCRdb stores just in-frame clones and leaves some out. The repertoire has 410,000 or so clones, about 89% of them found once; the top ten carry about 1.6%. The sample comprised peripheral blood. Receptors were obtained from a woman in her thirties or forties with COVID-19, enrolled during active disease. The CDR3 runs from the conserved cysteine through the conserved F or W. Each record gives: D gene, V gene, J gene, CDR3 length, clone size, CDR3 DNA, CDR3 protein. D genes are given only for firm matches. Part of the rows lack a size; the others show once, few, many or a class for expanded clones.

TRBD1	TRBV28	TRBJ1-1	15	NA	TGTGCCAGCGGCGACAGGGGGGCCCTTGAGACTGAAGCTTTCTTT	CASGDRGALETEAFF
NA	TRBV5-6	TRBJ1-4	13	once	TGTGCCAGCAGCCTAAGCGGTAATGAAAAACTGTTTTTT	CASSLSGNEKLFF
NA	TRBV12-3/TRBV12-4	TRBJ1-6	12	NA	TGTGCCAGCAGGGTGGGCAGAATGGCCCTCCACTTT	CASRVGRMALHF
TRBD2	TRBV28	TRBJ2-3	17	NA	TGTGCCAGCAGCACCCTTAGCGGGGGGGCCCCCACAGATACGCAGTATTTT	CASSTLSGGAPTDTQYF
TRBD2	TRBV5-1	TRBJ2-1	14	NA	TGCGCCAGCAGCTTGGGGACTAGTTCAAATGAGCAGTTCTTC	CASSLGTSSNEQFF
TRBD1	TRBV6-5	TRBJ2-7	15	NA	TGTGCCAGCACTACTAGCAGGACAGGGCCCTACGAGCAGTACTTC	CASTTSRTGPYEQYF
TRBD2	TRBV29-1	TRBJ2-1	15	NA	TGCAGCGTTGAAGACCCACTAGCGTCAGCCAATGAGCAGTTCTTC	CSVEDPLASANEQFF
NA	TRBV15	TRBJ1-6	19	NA	TGTGCCACCAGCAGAGCTTCCGGGAAATTTGGCACCTATAATTCACCCCTCCACTTT	CATSRASGKFGTYNSPLHF
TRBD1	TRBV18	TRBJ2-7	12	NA	TGTGCCAGCTCACAAGACAGGGCCGAGCAGTACTTC	CASSQDRAEQYF
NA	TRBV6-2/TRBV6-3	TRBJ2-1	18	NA	TGTGCCAGCAGTTTCCTACTAGGGGGGAGGAACAGGGGCAATGAGCAGTTCTTC	CASSFLLGGRNRGNEQFF
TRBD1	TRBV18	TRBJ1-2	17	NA	TGTGCCAGCTCCGCCACGCGGACAGGGGGCACTAACTATGGCTACACCTTC	CASSATRTGGTNYGYTF
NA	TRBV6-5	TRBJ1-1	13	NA	TGTGCCAGCGGGTTGGAGTTGAACACTGAAGCTTTCTTT	CASGLELNTEAFF
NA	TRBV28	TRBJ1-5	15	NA	TGTGCCAGCAGTTTCCAGGGAGGAGGCAATCAGCCCCAGCATTTT	CASSFQGGGNQPQHF
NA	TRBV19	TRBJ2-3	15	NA	TGTGCCAGTTCACCAGGGGCGGGAGCGGGAGATACGCAGTATTTT	CASSPGAGAGDTQYF
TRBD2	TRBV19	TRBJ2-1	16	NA	TGTGCCAGTAGTATTCCTAGCGGGAGCTCCTACAATGAGCAGTTCTTC	CASSIPSGSSYNEQFF
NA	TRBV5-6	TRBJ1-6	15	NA	TGTGCCAGCAGCTTGGTTGGAGGGGCGAATTCACCCCTCCACTTT	CASSLVGGANSPLHF
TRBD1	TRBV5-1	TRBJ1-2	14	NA	TGCGCCAGCAGCCTACTGACAGGGGCGGGTGGCTACACCTTC	CASSLLTGAGGYTF
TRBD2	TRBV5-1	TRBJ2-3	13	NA	TGCGCCAGCAAGCCCGGGGGGGGAAATACGCAGTATTTT	CASKPGGGNTQYF
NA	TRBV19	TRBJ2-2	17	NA	TGTGCCAGTAGTATAAAATCGCGAGGGAGCTACACCGGGGAGCTGTTTTTT	CASSIKSRGSYTGELFF
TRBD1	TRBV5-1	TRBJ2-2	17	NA	TGCGCCAGCAGCTTTTACAGGGGGCGGGTGAACACCGGGGAGCTGTTTTTT	CASSFYRGRVNTGELFF
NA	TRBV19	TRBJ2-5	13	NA	TGTGCCAGTAGTATTGATCGTAGAGAGACCCAGTACTTC	CASSIDRRETQYF
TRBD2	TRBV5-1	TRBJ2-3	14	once	TGCGCCAGCAGCCGCGGACTAGCGGCTCAGGAGCAGTATTTT	CASSRGLAAQEQYF
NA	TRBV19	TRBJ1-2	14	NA	TGTGCCAGTAGTATCAACCTACCTCCAACTGGCTACACCTTC	CASSINLPPTGYTF
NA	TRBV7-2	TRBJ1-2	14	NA	TGTGCCAGCAGCTTAGACGTTGGGAGCTATGGCTACACCTTC	CASSLDVGSYGYTF
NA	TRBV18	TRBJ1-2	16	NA	TGTGCCAGCTCACCACGTCCATCAGGGGCAAACTATGGCTACACCTTC	CASSPRPSGANYGYTF
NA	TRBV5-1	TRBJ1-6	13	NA	TGCGCCAGCAGCTTCTTTGTAGATTCACCCCTCCACTTT	CASSFFVDSPLHF
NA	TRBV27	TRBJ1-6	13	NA	TGTGCCAGCAGCTTCTCCTATAATTCACCCCTCCACTTT	CASSFSYNSPLHF
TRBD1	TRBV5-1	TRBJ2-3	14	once	TGCGCCAGCAGCCAAAGACAGGGTCCAGATACGCAGTATTTT	CASSQRQGPDTQYF
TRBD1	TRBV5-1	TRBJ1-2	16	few	TGCGCCAGCAGCTTTGTTCCAATCGGCAGGGGGGATGGCTACACCTTC	CASSFVPIGRGDGYTF
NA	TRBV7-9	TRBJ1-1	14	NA	TGTGCCAGCAGCTTTGAGACAGTGTCCGCTGAAGCTTTCTTT	CASSFETVSAEAFF
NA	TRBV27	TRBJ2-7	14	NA	TGTGCCAGCAGTTTGGGGGGTATCCGCTACGAGCAGTACTTC	CASSLGGIRYEQYF
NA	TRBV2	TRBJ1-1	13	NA	TGTGCCAGCACCGTCGACACGAACACTGAAGCTTTCTTT	CASTVDTNTEAFF